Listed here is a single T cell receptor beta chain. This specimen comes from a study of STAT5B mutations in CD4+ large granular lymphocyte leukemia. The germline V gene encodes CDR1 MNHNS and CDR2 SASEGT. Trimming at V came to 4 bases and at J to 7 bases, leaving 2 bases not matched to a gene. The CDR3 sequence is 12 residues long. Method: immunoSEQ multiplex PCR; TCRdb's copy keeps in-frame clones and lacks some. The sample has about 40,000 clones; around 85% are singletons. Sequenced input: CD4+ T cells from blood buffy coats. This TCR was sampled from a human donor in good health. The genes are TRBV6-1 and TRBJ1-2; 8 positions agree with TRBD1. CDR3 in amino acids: CASSVTGVGYTF. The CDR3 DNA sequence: TGTGCCAGCAGTGTGACAGGGGTTGGCTACACCTTC.